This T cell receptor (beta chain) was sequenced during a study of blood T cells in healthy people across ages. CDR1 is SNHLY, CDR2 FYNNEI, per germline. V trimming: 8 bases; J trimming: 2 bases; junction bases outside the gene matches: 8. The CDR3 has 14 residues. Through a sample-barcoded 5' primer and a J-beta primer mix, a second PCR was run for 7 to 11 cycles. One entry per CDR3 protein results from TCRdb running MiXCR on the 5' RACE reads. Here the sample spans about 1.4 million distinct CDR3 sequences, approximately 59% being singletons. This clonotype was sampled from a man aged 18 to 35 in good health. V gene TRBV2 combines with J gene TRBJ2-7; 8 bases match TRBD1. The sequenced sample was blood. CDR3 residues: CASAPGTGAYEQYF. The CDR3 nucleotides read TGTGCCAGCGCACCCGGGACAGGAGCCTACGAGCAGTACTTC.